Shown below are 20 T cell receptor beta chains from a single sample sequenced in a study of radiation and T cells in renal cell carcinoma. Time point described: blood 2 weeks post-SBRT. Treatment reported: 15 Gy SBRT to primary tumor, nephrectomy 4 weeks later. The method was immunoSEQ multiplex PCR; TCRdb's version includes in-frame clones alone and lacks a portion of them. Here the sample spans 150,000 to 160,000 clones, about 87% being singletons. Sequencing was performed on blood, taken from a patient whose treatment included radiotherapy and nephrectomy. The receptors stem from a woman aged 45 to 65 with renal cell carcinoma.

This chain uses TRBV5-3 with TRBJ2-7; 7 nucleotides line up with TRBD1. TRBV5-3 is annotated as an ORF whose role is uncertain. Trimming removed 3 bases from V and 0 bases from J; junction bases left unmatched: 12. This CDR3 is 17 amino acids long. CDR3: CARSYRRTGANSYEQYF. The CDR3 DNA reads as TGTGCCAGAAGCTACCGACGGACAGGCGCAAACTCCTACGAGCAGTACTTC.

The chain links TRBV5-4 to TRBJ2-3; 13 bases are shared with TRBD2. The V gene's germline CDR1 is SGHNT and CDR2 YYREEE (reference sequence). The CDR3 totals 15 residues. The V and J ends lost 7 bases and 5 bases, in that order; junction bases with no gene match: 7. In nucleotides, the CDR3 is TGTGCCAGCCAACTAGCGGGGGGGCCGGTAGATACGCAGTATTTT. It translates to CASQLAGGPVDTQYF.

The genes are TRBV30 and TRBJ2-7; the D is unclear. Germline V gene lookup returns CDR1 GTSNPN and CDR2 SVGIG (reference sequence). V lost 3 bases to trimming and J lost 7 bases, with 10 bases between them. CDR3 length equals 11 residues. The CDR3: CAWRVTWEQYF. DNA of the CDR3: TGTGCCTGGAGGGTGACTTGGGAGCAGTACTTC.

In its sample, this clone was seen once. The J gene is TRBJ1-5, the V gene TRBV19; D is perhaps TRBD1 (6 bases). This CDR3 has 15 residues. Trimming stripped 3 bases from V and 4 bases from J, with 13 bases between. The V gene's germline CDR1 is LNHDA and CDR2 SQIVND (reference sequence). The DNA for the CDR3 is TGTGCCAGTAGTATCGCGTCACAGGGTAATCAGCCCCAGCATTTT. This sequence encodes CASSIASQGNQPQHF.

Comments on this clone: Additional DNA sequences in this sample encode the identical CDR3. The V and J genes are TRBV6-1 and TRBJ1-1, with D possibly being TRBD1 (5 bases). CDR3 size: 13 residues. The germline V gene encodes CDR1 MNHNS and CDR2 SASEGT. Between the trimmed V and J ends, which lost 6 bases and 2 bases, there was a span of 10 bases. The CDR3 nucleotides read TGTGCCAGCAGGCTCCAGGGAAACACTGAAGCTTTCTTT. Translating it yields CASRLQGNTEAFF.

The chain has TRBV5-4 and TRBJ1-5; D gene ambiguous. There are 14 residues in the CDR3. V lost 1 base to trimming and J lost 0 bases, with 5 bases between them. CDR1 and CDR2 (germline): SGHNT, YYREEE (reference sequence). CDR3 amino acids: CASSLRGSNQPQHF. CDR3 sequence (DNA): TGTGCCAGCAGCTTGCGGGGTAGCAATCAGCCCCAGCATTTT. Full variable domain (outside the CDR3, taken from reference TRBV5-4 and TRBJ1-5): ETGVTQSPTHLIKTRGQQVTLRCSSQSGHNTVSWYQQALGQGPQFIFQYYREEENGRGNFPPRFSGLQFPNYSSELNVNALELDDSALYLCASSLRGSNQPQHFGDGTRLSIL.

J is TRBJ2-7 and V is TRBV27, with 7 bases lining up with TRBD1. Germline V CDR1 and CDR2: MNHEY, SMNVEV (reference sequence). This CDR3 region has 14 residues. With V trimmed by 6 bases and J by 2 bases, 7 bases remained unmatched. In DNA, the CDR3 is TGTGCCAGCAGCCCGGGACAGCCTACCTACGAGCAGTACTTC. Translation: CASSPGQPTYEQYF.

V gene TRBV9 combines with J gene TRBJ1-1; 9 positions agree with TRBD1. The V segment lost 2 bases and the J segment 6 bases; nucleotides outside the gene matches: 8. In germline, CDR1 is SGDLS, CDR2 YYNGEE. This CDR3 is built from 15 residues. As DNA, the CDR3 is TGTGCCAGCAGCGTCGGGACAGGGTTGGCGCCTGAAGCTTTCTTT. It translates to CASSVGTGLAPEAFF.

CDR3 loop: CASSPQQVSYEQYF. The CDR3 DNA sequence: TGTGCCAGCAGTCCTCAACAGGTTTCCTACGAGCAGTACTTC. The gene calls are TRBV7-2 and TRBJ2-7, with a tentative D call TRBD1 (5 bases). CDR1 SGHTA and CDR2 FQGNSA come from the germline V gene. Trimming removed 6 bases from V and 1 base from J, with 13 bases in between. This CDR3 is 14 amino acids long.

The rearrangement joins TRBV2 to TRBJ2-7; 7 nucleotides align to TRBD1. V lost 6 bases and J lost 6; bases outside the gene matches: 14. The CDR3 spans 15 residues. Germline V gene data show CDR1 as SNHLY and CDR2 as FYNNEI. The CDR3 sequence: CASSALLTGFGEQYF. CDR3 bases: TGTGCCAGCAGCGCACTCTTGACAGGGTTCGGCGAGCAGTACTTC.

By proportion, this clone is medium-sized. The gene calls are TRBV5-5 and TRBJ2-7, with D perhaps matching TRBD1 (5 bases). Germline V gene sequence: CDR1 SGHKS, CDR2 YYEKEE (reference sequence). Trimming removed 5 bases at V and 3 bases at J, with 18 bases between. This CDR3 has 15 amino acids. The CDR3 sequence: CASSLGVRAGYEQYF. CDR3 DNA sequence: TGTGCCAGCAGTCTCGGTGTCAGGGCCGGCTACGAGCAGTACTTC.

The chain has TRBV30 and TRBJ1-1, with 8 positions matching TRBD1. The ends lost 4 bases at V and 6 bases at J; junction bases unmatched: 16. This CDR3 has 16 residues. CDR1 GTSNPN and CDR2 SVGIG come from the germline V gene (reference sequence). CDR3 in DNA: TGTGCCTGGACACACAGGGGGAACACCCCACGACCTGAAGCTTTCTTT. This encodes CAWTHRGNTPRPEAFF.

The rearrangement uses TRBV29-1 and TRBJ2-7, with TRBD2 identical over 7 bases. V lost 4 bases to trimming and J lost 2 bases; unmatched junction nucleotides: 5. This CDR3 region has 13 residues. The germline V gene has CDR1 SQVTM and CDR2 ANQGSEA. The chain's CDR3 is CSVAAGETYEQYF. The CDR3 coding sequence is TGCAGCGTTGCGGCGGGGGAAACCTACGAGCAGTACTTC.

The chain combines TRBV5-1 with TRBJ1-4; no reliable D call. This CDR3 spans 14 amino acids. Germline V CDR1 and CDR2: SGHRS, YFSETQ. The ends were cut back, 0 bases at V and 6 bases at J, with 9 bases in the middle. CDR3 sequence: CASSLEASYEKLFF. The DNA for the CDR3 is TGCGCCAGCAGCTTGGAAGCGTCGTATGAAAAACTGTTTTTT.

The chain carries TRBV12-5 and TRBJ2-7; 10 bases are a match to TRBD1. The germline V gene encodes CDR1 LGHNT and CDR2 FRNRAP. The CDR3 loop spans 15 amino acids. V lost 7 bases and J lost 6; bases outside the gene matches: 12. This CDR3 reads CASARGDRGGVEQYF. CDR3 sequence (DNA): TGTGCTAGTGCTCGTGGGGACAGGGGAGGGGTCGAGCAGTACTTC.

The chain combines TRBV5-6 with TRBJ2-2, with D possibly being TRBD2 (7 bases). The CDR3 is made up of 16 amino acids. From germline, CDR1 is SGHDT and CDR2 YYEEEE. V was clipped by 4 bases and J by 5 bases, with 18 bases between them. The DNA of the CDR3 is TGTGCCAGCAGCCCCAGGGGAGCGGGGAAGACCGGGGAGCTGTTTTTT. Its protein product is CASSPRGAGKTGELFF.

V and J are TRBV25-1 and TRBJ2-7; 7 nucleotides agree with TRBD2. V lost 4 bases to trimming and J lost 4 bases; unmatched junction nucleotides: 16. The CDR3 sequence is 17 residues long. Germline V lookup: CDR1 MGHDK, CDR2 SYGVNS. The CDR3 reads CASSGWGRGRSLYEQYF. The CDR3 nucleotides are TGTGCCAGCAGTGGGTGGGGGAGGGGAAGAAGTCTTTACGAGCAGTACTTC.

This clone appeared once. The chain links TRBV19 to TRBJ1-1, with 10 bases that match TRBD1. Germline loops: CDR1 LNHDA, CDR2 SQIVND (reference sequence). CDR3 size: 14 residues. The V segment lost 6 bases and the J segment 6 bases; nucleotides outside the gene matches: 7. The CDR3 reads CASSFFGQGAEAFF. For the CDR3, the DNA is TGTGCCAGTAGCTTCTTCGGACAGGGGGCTGAAGCTTTCTTT.

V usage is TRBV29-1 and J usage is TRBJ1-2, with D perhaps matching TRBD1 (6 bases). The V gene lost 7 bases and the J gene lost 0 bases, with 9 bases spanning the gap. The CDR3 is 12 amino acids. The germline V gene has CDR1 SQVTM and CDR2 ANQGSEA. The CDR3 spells CSAGQSNYGYTF. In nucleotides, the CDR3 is TGCAGCGCCGGACAGTCTAACTATGGCTACACCTTC.

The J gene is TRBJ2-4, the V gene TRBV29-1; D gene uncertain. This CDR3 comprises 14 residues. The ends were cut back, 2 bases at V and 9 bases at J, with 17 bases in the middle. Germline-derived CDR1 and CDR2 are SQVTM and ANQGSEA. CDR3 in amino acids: CSVEPQARPRIQYF. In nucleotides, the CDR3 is TGCAGCGTTGAACCCCAGGCCAGGCCCCGCATTCAGTACTTC.